The source of this TCR beta chain is a study of blood T cells in healthy people across ages. Broader study findings: Correlation between TCR beta diversity and naive T cell percentage was strong.

There were healthy Caucasian individuals from Russia, aged 6 to 90, serving as donors. At least 5 micrograms of total RNA were extracted per sample. Concerning this clonotype: What it recognizes is unknown.

Primed by a sample-barcoded 5' primer and a J-beta primer mix, a second PCR proceeded for about 6 to 12 cycles. Through a template-switch adaptor with 12 random nucleotides, each cDNA molecule received a tag. TCRdb itself ran the 5' RACE reads through MiXCR, one entry per CDR3 protein. The sample lists roughly 1.4 million distinct CDR3 sequences, roughly 60% seen once, with 6.7% in the top ten. Sequencing used blood. This TCR came from a man between 18 and 29 years old in good health.

The CDR3 sequence: CASSTSVQGTRPAKGQFF. The CDR3 region has the DNA TGTGCCAGCAGTACCTCCGTTCAGGGGACGCGGCCCGCTAAGGGACAGTTCTTC. The chain couples TRBV12-3 or TRBV12-4 to TRBJ2-1, with D possibly being TRBD1 (6 bases). The length of the CDR3 is 18 residues. V lost 5 bases and J lost 13, with 33 bases in between.